This T cell receptor beta chain comes out of a study of blood T cell repertoires in COVID-19. Whole-study context: PBMCs, B-cell-depleted T cells, or T cells were the source of the cDNA or gDNA that made up the material.

Method: immunoSEQ multiplex PCR; TCRdb's copy keeps in-frame clones and lacks some. The sample consists of around 300,000 clones, around 90% of them appearing once. On this clone itself: The sample carries other DNA sequences with the same CDR3.

V lost 0 bases and J lost 4; bases outside the gene matches: 0. CDR1 is SGDLS and CDR2 is YYNGEE in the germline V gene. The CDR3 is 13 residues long. The origin of this receptor is a woman between 18 and 29 years old with acute COVID-19. This rearrangement joins TRBV9 to TRBJ1-2, with 7 bases fitting TRBD1. The sequenced sample was PBMCs or T cells enriched from blood (not recorded which). This CDR3 is CASSVGDSYGYTF. The CDR3 nucleotides are TGTGCCAGCAGCGTAGGGGACAGCTATGGCTACACCTTC.